This T cell receptor beta chain was recovered during a study of CD8+ T cells in alopecia areata. Across the study: It was oral tofacitinib, at 5 to 10 mg twice daily, that treated patients received.

Germline assignment: CDR1 MNHEY and CDR2 SMNVEV (reference sequence). V shed 7 bases, J shed 1 base, and the junction held 4 bases outside the gene matches. This CDR3 contains 13 residues. Extraction and reverse transcription of RNA yielded cDNA as the sequencing template. Data came from immunoSEQ multiplex PCR; TCRdb stores just in-frame clones and leaves some out. The sample consists of roughly 65,000 clones, under 55% of them appearing once. Samples from alopecia areata patients were lesional scalp punch biopsies and peripheral blood. This clonotype was obtained from a human donor with alopecia areata. Source: CD8+ T cells sorted from blood, taken at week 0. This chain uses TRBV27 with TRBJ2-7; 7 bases are shared with TRBD1. CDR3 nucleotide sequence: TGTGCCAGCAACCCCAGGGGGTCCTACGAGCAGTACTTC. Its protein product is CASNPRGSYEQYF.